The 8 T cell receptor beta chains listed next were all sequenced from one sample in a study of blood T cell repertoires in COVID-19. TCRdb keeps only in-frame clones here, not all; method: immunoSEQ multiplex PCR. The table has approximately 140,000 clones, about nine tenths seen once; the top ten hold approximately 4%. Sequencing was done on a sample of PBMCs or T cells enriched from blood (not recorded which). Receptors originate from a woman aged 40-49 years who had been exposed to COVID-19.

CDR3 region: CASSLEAGTEAFF. For the CDR3, the DNA is TGTGCCAGCAGCTTAGAGGCGGGGACTGAAGCTTTCTTT. The chain uses TRBV7-2 and TRBJ1-1; no reliable D call. Germline V CDR1 and CDR2: SGHTA, FQGNSA. This CDR3 comprises 13 residues. V was clipped by 1 base and J by 5 bases, with 8 bases between them.

J is TRBJ1-1 and V is TRBV3-1 (or the pseudogene TRBV3-2); TRBD1 matches 7 bases. Trimming removed 6 bases from V and 4 bases from J; junction bases left unmatched: 5. Germline CDR1 LGHDT, CDR2 YNNKEL (reference sequence). This CDR3 region has 13 residues. The CDR3 protein is CASSLTGVTEAFF. The CDR3, as DNA: TGTGCCAGCAGTCTAACAGGGGTCACTGAAGCTTTCTTT.

This clone has ten or more counts. The gene calls are TRBV10-1 and TRBJ2-7, with TRBD2 matching 9 bases. This CDR3 region has 16 residues. CDR1 and CDR2 from the germline V gene are WNHNN and SYGVQD (reference sequence). J gave up 7 bases and V 3 bases, and 13 bases lay outside the gene matches. The CDR3 loop reads CASSDAASGDSTEQYF. DNA of the CDR3: TGCGCCAGCAGTGATGCGGCTAGCGGGGATTCTACGGAGCAGTACTTC.

This clone appeared once. The J gene is TRBJ2-2, the V gene TRBV25-1; 9 bases are a match to TRBD1. Germline-derived CDR1 and CDR2 are MGHDK and SYGVNS. The CDR3 is made up of 16 amino acids. V lost 3 bases, J lost 5 bases, and 7 bases stayed unmatched. The CDR3 nucleotides are TGTGCCAGCAGTGACCAAGACAGGGGGGGAACCGGGGAGCTGTTTTTT. Encoded protein: CASSDQDRGGTGELFF.

This clone appeared a few times. The chain recombines TRBV9 with TRBJ2-7, with D possibly TRBD1 on 5 matching bases. The V gene lost 3 bases and the J gene lost 2 bases, with 12 bases spanning the gap. CDR1 is SGDLS and CDR2 is YYNGEE in the germline V gene. The CDR3 has 14 residues. The chain's CDR3 is CASSGGDGAYEQYF. As DNA, the CDR3 is TGTGCCAGCAGCGGGGGCGATGGTGCCTACGAGCAGTACTTC.

The sample holds a few counts of this clone. This chain connects TRBV28 to TRBJ1-1, with D possibly TRBD1 on 6 matching bases. The V gene's germline CDR1 is MDHEN and CDR2 SYDVKM. Trimming pared 6 bases from V and 5 bases from J, leaving 19 bases between. The CDR3 extends over 15 amino acids. The DNA of the CDR3 is TGTGCCAGCAGACCGAATACAGGGCCCGGGACTGAAGCTTTCTTT. This gives the protein CASRPNTGPGTEAFF.

A single count supports this clone. V usage is TRBV10-3 and J usage is TRBJ1-3, with TRBD1 matching 7 bases. The J segment lost 7 bases and the V segment lost 10 bases, leaving 4 bases of the junction unmatched. CDR3 length: 11 amino acids. Per germline, CDR1 ENHRY and CDR2 SYGVKD. This CDR3 is CATQGVNTIYF. The CDR3 bases are TGTGCCACCCAGGGGGTCAACACCATATATTTT.

The V gene is TRBV6-5, the J gene TRBJ1-3; 10 nucleotides match TRBD1. J was trimmed by 2 bases and V by 4 bases; bases with no gene match: 5. The CDR3 loop spans 16 amino acids. Germline loops: CDR1 MNHEY, CDR2 SVGAGI. The CDR3 coding sequence is TGTGCCAGCAGTTCCGGGACAGGGGTTCCTGGAAACACCATATATTTT. Amino acids: CASSSGTGVPGNTIYF.